These 12 T cell receptor beta chains were all obtained from the same sample, sequenced in a study of T cells in Graves' hyperthyroidism and ophthalmopathy. The TCR beta CDR3 regions underwent amplification using RNA transcripts as the source. TCR CDR3 regions were first amplified by RT-PCR with HTBI primers. One entry per CDR3 protein results from TCRdb running MiXCR on the multiplex PCR reads. Of some 270,000 distinct CDR3 sequences in the sample, almost 25% are singletons; the top ten hold around 32%. Specimen: blood. Receptors were obtained from a woman aged 40 to 50 with Graves' ophthalmopathy.

This clonotype was observed many times. The gene calls are TRBV11-1 and TRBJ1-1; D is ambiguous. From germline, CDR1 is SGHAT and CDR2 FQDESV (reference sequence). The CDR3 length is 18 residues. Trimming took off 0 bases at V and 0 bases at J, with 17 bases between the two ends. This CDR3 reads CASSLAGGWAELNTEAFF. DNA for the CDR3: TGTGCCAGCAGCTTAGCGGGAGGGTGGGCGGAATTGAACACTGAAGCTTTCTTT.

This clonotype was detected ten times or more. The rearrangement links TRBV12-3 or TRBV12-4 to TRBJ2-2; maybe TRBD1 (5 bases). Trimming took off 0 bases at V and 5 bases at J, with 10 bases between the two ends. CDR3 size: 15 residues. Here the CDR3 reads CASSLAQGPTGELFF. As DNA, the CDR3 is TGTGCCAGCAGTTTAGCGCAGGGTCCAACCGGGGAGCTGTTTTTT.

This clonotype was observed a single time. This clone may be a read error of a much larger clone one base away. The chain joins TRBV30 to TRBJ1-2; TRBD1 matches 9 bases. Per germline, CDR1 GTSNPN and CDR2 SVGIG (reference sequence). The CDR3 covers 15 residues. The CDR3: CARSVGTGPLRGYTF. The CDR3 bases are TGTGCCCGGAGTGTAGGGACAGGGCCTTTAAGGGGCTACACCTTC.

This clonotype was found many times. The genes are TRBV20-1 and TRBJ2-7, with 7 bases that match TRBD1. Trimming cost V 3 bases and J 4 bases; bases outside gene matches: 6. The germline gives CDR1 DFQATT, CDR2 SNEGSKA (reference sequence). CDR3 length: 13 amino acids. DNA for the CDR3: TGCAGTGCTAGCCCGACAGGGATTTACGAGCAGTACTTC. Amino acids: CSASPTGIYEQYF.

The table lists this clonotype with many counts. The chain recombines TRBV28 with TRBJ2-2; 7 positions agree with TRBD1. CDR1 is MDHEN and CDR2 is SYDVKM in the germline V gene. The CDR3 contains 15 residues. With 3 bases clipped from V and 2 bases from J, the junction kept 3 bases outside the gene matches. The CDR3 DNA follows: TGTGCCAGCAGTTTGGGGACAGTTAACACCGGGGAGCTGTTTTTT. Its protein is CASSLGTVNTGELFF.

This clonotype was observed at least ten times. The J gene is TRBJ2-7, the V gene TRBV2; TRBD1 aligns across 9 bases. The CDR3 sequence is 16 residues long. J was trimmed by 2 bases and V by 6 bases; bases with no gene match: 11. CDR1 and CDR2 (germline): SNHLY, FYNNEI. In nucleotides, the CDR3 is TGTGCCAGCAGGTTGAGACCGGGACAGGGCCCCTACGAGCAGTACTTC. Translation gives CASRLRPGQGPYEQYF.

This clonotype was counted many times. The chain links TRBV6-1 to TRBJ2-5; 9 bases agree with TRBD2. Germline lookup yields CDR1 MNHNS and CDR2 SASEGT. With 6 bases clipped from V and 4 bases from J, the junction kept 12 bases outside the gene matches. The CDR3 runs to 16 residues. In DNA, the CDR3 is TGTGCCAGCAGAATGTTAGCGGGGGTTAGGAGAGAGACCCAGTACTTC. It codes for CASRMLAGVRRETQYF.

The chain carries TRBV28 and TRBJ1-2; no reliable D call. There are 14 residues in the CDR3. V lost 5 bases and J 6 bases, leaving 16 bases between the germline ends. Germline lookup yields CDR1 MDHEN and CDR2 SYDVKM. This CDR3 is CASSISKGIDGYTF. CDR3 bases: TGTGCCAGCAGTATCTCGAAGGGAATAGATGGCTACACCTTC.

The chain carries TRBV6-5 and TRBJ1-1, with no clear D. CDR3 size: 12 residues. Germline V CDR1 and CDR2: MNHEY, SVGAGI. The germline V and J ends were trimmed by 7 bases and 10 bases, with 16 bases remaining between them. This CDR3 reads CASTWPPNGAFF. The CDR3 nucleotides read TGTGCCAGCACTTGGCCCCCTAATGGAGCTTTCTTT.

The J gene is TRBJ2-7, the V gene TRBV7-9, with 9 bases that match TRBD1. Germline CDR1 SEHNR, CDR2 FQNEAQ (reference sequence). V was pared by 7 bases and J by 6 bases, with 10 bases of the junction left unmatched. This CDR3 is 14 amino acids long. In DNA form, the CDR3 reads TGTGCCAGCACGACCCGGGACAGGGCCTCCGAGCAGTACTTC. It is translated as CASTTRDRASEQYF.

The chain joins TRBV30 to TRBJ1-5; D not certain. Per germline, CDR1 GTSNPN and CDR2 SVGIG (reference sequence). V shed 1 base and J shed 2 bases, with 9 bases lying between them. CDR3 length: 14 residues. The CDR3: CAWSGLGGNQPQHF. In DNA, the CDR3 is TGTGCCTGGAGTGGTCTGGGAGGCAATCAGCCCCAGCATTTT.

V usage is TRBV28 and J usage is TRBJ2-2; D is possibly TRBD1 (5 bases). V was pared by 5 bases and J by 6 bases, with 10 bases between. The germline CDR1 and CDR2 sequences are MDHEN and SYDVKM. The CDR3 contains 13 residues. CDR3 nucleotides: TGTGCCAGCAGTCTCAGGGTAGCCGGGGAGCTGTTTTTT. This encodes CASSLRVAGELFF.